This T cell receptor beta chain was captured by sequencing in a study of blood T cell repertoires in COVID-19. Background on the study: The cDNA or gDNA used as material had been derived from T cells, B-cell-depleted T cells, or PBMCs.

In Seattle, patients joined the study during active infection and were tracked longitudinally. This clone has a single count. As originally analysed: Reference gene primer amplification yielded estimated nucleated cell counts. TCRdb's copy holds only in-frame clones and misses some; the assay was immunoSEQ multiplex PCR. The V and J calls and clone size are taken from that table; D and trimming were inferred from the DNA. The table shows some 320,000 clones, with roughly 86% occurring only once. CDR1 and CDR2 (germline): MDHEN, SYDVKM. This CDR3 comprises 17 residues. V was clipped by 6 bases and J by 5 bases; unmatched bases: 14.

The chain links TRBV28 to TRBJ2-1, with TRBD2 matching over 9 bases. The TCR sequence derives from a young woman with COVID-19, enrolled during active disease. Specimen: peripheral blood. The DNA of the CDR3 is TGTGCCAGCAGCGACCGGAGACTAGCGGTGGTTGACAATGAGCAGTTCTTC. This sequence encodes CASSDRRLAVVDNEQFF.